This T cell receptor beta chain comes out of a study of response to subunit inactivated influenza vaccine. Study observations and caveats: New T cells are recruited in small numbers by each seasonal influenza vaccination, according to the authors' suggestion.

MiXCR was run by TCRdb on the RT-PCR reads, yielding one entry per CDR3 protein. Here the sample spans about 480,000 distinct CDR3 sequences, approximately 11% being singletons. This CDR3 is 20 amino acids long. Germline CDR1 reads DFQATT; CDR2 reads SNEGSKA (reference sequence). With 1 base clipped from V and 1 base from J, the junction kept 21 bases outside the gene matches. This clonotype was counted many times. Its antigen is not known. This sequence originates from a man aged 50-59 years who received an inactivated influenza vaccine. The genes are TRBV20-1 and TRBJ1-1; 7 positions agree with TRBD1. Material: PBMCs from blood, obtained 40 to 50 days after vaccination. The CDR3 coding sequence is TGCAGTGCTAGAGGGGAGGGGGCGATAACCCGTCCTGCCTCGAACACTGAAGCTTTCTTT. Protein: CSARGEGAITRPASNTEAFF.